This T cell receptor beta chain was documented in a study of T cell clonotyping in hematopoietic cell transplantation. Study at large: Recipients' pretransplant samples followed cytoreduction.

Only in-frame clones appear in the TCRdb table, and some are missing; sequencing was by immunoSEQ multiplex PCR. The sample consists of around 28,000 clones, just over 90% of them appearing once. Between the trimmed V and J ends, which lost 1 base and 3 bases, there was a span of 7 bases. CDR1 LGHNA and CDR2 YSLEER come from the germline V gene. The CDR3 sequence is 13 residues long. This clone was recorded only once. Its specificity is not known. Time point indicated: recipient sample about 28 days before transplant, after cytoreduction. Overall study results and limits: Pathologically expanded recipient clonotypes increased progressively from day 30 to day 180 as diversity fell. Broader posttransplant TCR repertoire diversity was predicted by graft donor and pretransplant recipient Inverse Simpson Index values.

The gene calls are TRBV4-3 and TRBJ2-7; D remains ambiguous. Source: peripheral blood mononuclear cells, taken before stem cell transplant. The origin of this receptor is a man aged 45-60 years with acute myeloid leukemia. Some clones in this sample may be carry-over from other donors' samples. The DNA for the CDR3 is TGCGCCAGCAGCCAAGGAGTCGGCTACGAGCAGTACTTC. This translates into CASSQGVGYEQYF.